Below are 32 T cell receptor beta chains sequenced from a single sample in a study of regulatory T cells in long-lasting Graves disease. Stated time point: newly diagnosed GD, antithyroid drugs for less than 3 months. PBMCs provided the RNA from which the TCR library was made. Through Arm-PCR of CDR3 regions and iRepertoire HTBI primers, TCR beta libraries were built. Each CDR3 protein is one row after TCRdb ran MiXCR on the multiplex PCR reads. The data show 350,000 to 500,000 distinct CDR3 sequences, with roughly 15% seen just once and about a quarter held by the top ten. The sample was also linked to a second study, of T cells in Graves' hyperthyroidism and ophthalmopathy.

Sequencing used peripheral blood mononuclear cells (PBMCs), obtained at new diagnosis, from a patient treated with antithyroid drugs. The source of these receptors is a woman aged 18-29 years with Graves disease.

The chain has TRBV28 and TRBJ2-5; no firm D call. CDR1 MDHEN and CDR2 SYDVKM come from the germline V gene. This CDR3 contains 11 residues. V gave up 3 bases and J gave up 11 bases, with 10 bases separating them. In DNA, the CDR3 is TGTGCCAGCAGTTTCGAGAGCAAGCAGTACTTC. Residues: CASSFESKQYF. Combining the CDR3 with reference TRBV28 and TRBJ2-5 gives the whole variable domain DVKVTQSSRYLVKRTGEKVFLECVQDMDHENMFWYRQDPGLGLRLIYFSYDVKMKEKGDIPEGYSVSREKKERFSLILESASTNQTSMYLCASSFESKQYFGPGTRLLVL.

This clonotype was recorded at least ten times. This chain links TRBV7-2 with TRBJ2-7, with D hard to call. The V end lost 2 bases, the J end lost 0 bases, and 8 bases lay between the germline ends. Germline loops: CDR1 SGHTA, CDR2 FQGNSA. This CDR3 is built from 14 residues. The CDR3, as DNA: TGTGCCAGCAGCTTATCCCAGCTCTCCTACGAGCAGTACTTC. It translates to CASSLSQLSYEQYF. The variable domain in full, completed from reference TRBV7-2 and TRBJ2-7, reads GAGVSQSPSNKVTEKGKDVELRCDPISGHTALYWYRQSLGQGLEFLIYFQGNSAPDKSGLPSDRFSAERTGGSVSTLTIQRTQQEDSAVYLCASSLSQLSYEQYFGPGTRLTVT.

This clonotype was counted between two and nine times. The chain links TRBV7-9 to TRBJ2-7; D is uncertain. The CDR3 runs 15 residues. V was clipped by 4 bases and J by 3 bases, with 16 bases between them. The germline V gene encodes CDR1 SEHNR and CDR2 FQNEAQ (reference sequence). CDR3 loop: CASSSEFPTLYEQYF. CDR3 DNA: TGTGCCAGCAGCTCAGAGTTCCCCACTCTCTACGAGCAGTACTTC.

This clonotype was detected many times. J is TRBJ1-1 and V is TRBV27; no reliable D call. Germline-derived CDR1 and CDR2 are MNHEY and SMNVEV (reference sequence). Deletions cut 6 bases from V and 0 bases from J, with 14 bases between. The CDR3 has 15 residues. As DNA, the CDR3 is TGTGCCAGCAGCCCCCTCGTTGGTGTGAACACTGAAGCTTTCTTT. It translates to CASSPLVGVNTEAFF.

This clonotype was counted at least ten times. The chain employs TRBV12-3 or TRBV12-4 and TRBJ2-7; no reliable D call. The length of the CDR3 is 14 residues. With 3 bases removed from V and 4 bases from J, the gap between germline ends came to 13 bases. The CDR3 protein is CASSLFPIGYEQYF. The DNA for the CDR3 is TGTGCCAGCAGTTTGTTTCCAATTGGGTACGAGCAGTACTTC.

A note on this clonotype: A read error is possible here, since a much larger clone lies one base away. This rearrangement joins TRBV7-2 to TRBJ2-7, with TRBD2 matching over 14 bases. The V gene's germline CDR1 is SGHTA and CDR2 FQGNSA. Unmatched junction bases numbered 9, after V lost 1 base and J lost 7 bases. The CDR3 has 17 residues. The CDR3 sequence: CASSLEGGLAGVDEQYF. In nucleotides, the CDR3 is TGTGCCAGCAGCTTAGAGGGGGGACTAGCGGGAGTGGATGAGCAGTACTTC.

This clonotype was counted at least ten times. The rearrangement links TRBV11-2 to TRBJ2-5, with TRBD2 matching over 10 bases. The CDR3 consists of 16 residues. J lost 5 bases, V lost 3 bases, and 9 bases had no gene match. The germline V gene encodes CDR1 SGHAT and CDR2 FQNNGV. The CDR3, as DNA: TGTGCCAGCAGCTTGCAAGCGGGAGGGCCCGGGGAGACCCAGTACTTC. Amino acid sequence: CASSLQAGGPGETQYF.

This clonotype was counted at least ten times. The CDR3 DNA sequence: TGCAGTGCTAGACTGGACAGGTGGTACTCCAATGAGCAGTTCTTC. This sequence encodes CSARLDRWYSNEQFF. The chain is built from TRBV20-1 and TRBJ2-1; 7 bases are a match to TRBD1. V was pared by 2 bases and J by 6 bases, with 10 bases of the junction left unmatched. Germline CDR1 is DFQATT and CDR2 is SNEGSKA (reference sequence). This CDR3 contains 15 residues.

In its sample, this clonotype was seen many times. The V and J genes are TRBV7-9 and TRBJ2-7, with 9 bases that match TRBD1. Trimming removed 1 base from V and 13 bases from J; junction bases left unmatched: 5. Germline CDR1 is SEHNR and CDR2 is FQNEAQ (reference sequence). CDR3 size: 12 residues. The CDR3 protein is CASSLGDREIYF. The CDR3 DNA follows: TGTGCCAGCAGCTTAGGGGACAGGGAGATTTACTTC.

This clonotype was seen only a few times. The chain has TRBV7-2 and TRBJ2-7, with TRBD2 matching 7 bases. The CDR3 runs 17 residues. Germline-derived CDR1 and CDR2 are SGHTA and FQGNSA. V trimming: 5 bases; J trimming: 4 bases; junction bases outside the gene matches: 17. Written as DNA, the CDR3 is TGTGCCAGCAGCCCTTCCTCGGGGGTAGCGGGCCTTTACGAGCAGTACTTC. This translates into CASSPSSGVAGLYEQYF.

V and J are TRBV7-9 and TRBJ2-7; D is undetermined. Germline-derived CDR1 and CDR2 are SEHNR and FQNEAQ (reference sequence). Trimming took off 3 bases at V and 5 bases at J, with 2 bases between the two ends. The CDR3 has 10 residues. The CDR3: CASSFDEQYF. The CDR3 bases are TGTGCCAGCAGCTTCGACGAGCAGTACTTC.

This chain links TRBV14 with TRBJ2-1; the D gene is possibly TRBD2 (7 bases). The CDR3 loop spans 17 amino acids. Germline assignment: CDR1 SGHDN and CDR2 FVKESK. Trimming took off 2 bases at V and 5 bases at J, with 19 bases between the two ends. The CDR3 DNA reads as TGTGCCAGCAGCCAAAGAGGGGGGGCTAGTTCTGACAATGAGCAGTTCTTC. Protein: CASSQRGGASSDNEQFF.

In regard to this clonotype: A read error may explain this, as a much larger clone is one base away. This chain connects TRBV12-3 or TRBV12-4 to TRBJ2-7; no definite D call. CDR3 length equals 12 residues. Trimming took off 5 bases at V and 7 bases at J, with 12 bases between the two ends. The CDR3 sequence: CASSLTVGEQYF. The CDR3, as DNA: TGTGCCAGCAGTCTTACGGTGGGTGAGCAGTACTTC.

Points on this clonotype: A read error is possible here, since a much larger clone lies one base away. This rearrangement joins TRBV6-9 to TRBJ2-3; D might be TRBD1 (5 bases). Looked up from germline, CDR1 is MNHGY and CDR2 is SVAAGI. CDR3 length: 15 amino acids. CDR3 DNA sequence: TGTGCCAGCAGTTACTCCGCTAGACTCACAGGTACGCAGTATTTT. This gives the protein CASSYSARLTGTQYF.

CDR3 DNA sequence: TGTGCCAGCAGATACGGGGACACTGAAGCTTTCTTT. As protein: CASRYGDTEAFF. The rearrangement uses TRBV12-3 or TRBV12-4 and TRBJ1-1, with D unclear. The V gene lost 6 bases and the J gene lost 3 bases, with 8 bases spanning the gap. This CDR3 spans 12 amino acids.

This clonotype was found many times. This chain links TRBV27 with TRBJ2-7; D remains unclear. In germline, CDR1 is MNHEY, CDR2 SMNVEV (reference sequence). V lost 7 bases and J lost 0, with 10 bases in between. The CDR3 consists of 13 residues. The CDR3 sequence is CASKVGPSYEQYF. The CDR3 nucleotides are TGTGCCAGCAAAGTTGGGCCCTCCTACGAGCAGTACTTC.

The chain links TRBV20-1 to TRBJ1-2, with 12 bases identical to TRBD1. V shed 4 bases, J shed 4 bases, and the junction held 7 bases outside the gene matches. The CDR3 covers 15 residues. CDR1 is DFQATT and CDR2 is SNEGSKA in the germline V gene (reference sequence). The CDR3 sequence: CSATGTGGIFYGYTF. In DNA, the CDR3 is TGCAGTGCTACCGGGACAGGGGGCATATTCTATGGCTACACCTTC.

This clonotype was seen ten or more times. V usage is TRBV5-4 and J usage is TRBJ2-7, with a weak D call TRBD1 (5 bases). Germline-derived CDR1 and CDR2 are SGHNT and YYREEE (reference sequence). V gave up 4 bases and J gave up 10 bases, with 15 bases separating them. The CDR3 extends over 12 amino acids. This CDR3 is CASSESDSYQYF. The DNA for the CDR3 is TGTGCCAGCAGCGAAAGCGACAGTTACCAGTACTTC.

This clonotype was detected a few times. This sequence joins TRBV3-1 and TRBJ2-5, with 10 nucleotides matching TRBD2. Germline CDR1 LGHDT, CDR2 YNNKEL (reference sequence). The CDR3 sequence is 15 residues long. V was pared by 7 bases and J by 2 bases, with 7 bases of the junction left unmatched. CDR3 residues: CASNPAGGRQETQYF. The CDR3 DNA reads as TGTGCCAGCAACCCAGCGGGAGGGAGACAAGAGACCCAGTACTTC.

This clonotype was counted at least ten times. The chain employs TRBV7-2 and TRBJ2-7; D possibly matches TRBD1 or TRBD2 (5 bases each). Germline CDR1 SGHTA, CDR2 FQGNSA. V was cut by 4 bases and J by 7 bases, with 14 bases left in between. CDR3 length equals 13 residues. In nucleotides, the CDR3 is TGTGCCAGCAGCTCTGGGACCATACAAGAGCAGTACTTC. Protein product: CASSSGTIQEQYF. Complete variable domain (other parts from reference TRBV7-2 and TRBJ2-7): GAGVSQSPSNKVTEKGKDVELRCDPISGHTALYWYRQSLGQGLEFLIYFQGNSAPDKSGLPSDRFSAERTGGSVSTLTIQRTQQEDSAVYLCASSSGTIQEQYFGPGTRLTVT.

This clonotype was observed many times. Its ends do not fully match the called genes, so a read error is possible. The chain couples TRBV30 to TRBJ1-2, with D hard to call. The CDR3 sequence is 12 residues long. Looked up from germline, CDR1 is GTSNPN and CDR2 is SVGIG (reference sequence). The CDR3: CAWSNANRGPFF. The CDR3 DNA follows: TGTGCCTGGAGCAACGCTAACCGAGGGCCCTTCTTC.

The gene calls are TRBV7-9 and TRBJ2-2; weak D call: TRBD1 (6 bases). The CDR3 spans 16 residues. V lost 3 bases, J lost 5 bases, and 16 bases lay in between. Germline CDR1 and CDR2: SEHNR and FQNEAQ (reference sequence). CDR3 protein: CASSFGLQGLTGELFF. DNA of the CDR3: TGTGCCAGCAGCTTTGGGCTACAGGGTTTGACCGGGGAGCTGTTTTTT.

This clonotype was seen ten or more times. The CDR3 bases are TGTGCCAGCAGCTTACTAGCGGGACCAGATACGCAGTATTTT. Its protein is CASSLLAGPDTQYF. The gene calls are TRBV7-6 and TRBJ2-3, with 9 positions matching TRBD2. Germline CDR1 is SGHVS and CDR2 is FNYEAQ. V lost 2 bases, J lost 4 bases, and 1 base stayed unmatched. CDR3 length: 14 residues.

This clonotype was observed many times. The chain couples TRBV12-3 or TRBV12-4 to TRBJ2-1, with TRBD2 identical over 13 bases. The CDR3 is 17 residues long. V gave up 4 bases and J gave up 0 bases; unmatched junction bases: 3. The CDR3 DNA follows: TGTGCCAGCAGTTCGACTAGCGGGAGGCGCTCCTACAATGAGCAGTTCTTC. Residues: CASSSTSGRRSYNEQFF.

The J gene is TRBJ2-1, the V gene TRBV3-1, with 10 bases aligning to TRBD2. With 0 bases clipped from V and 0 bases from J, the junction kept 5 bases outside the gene matches. There are 18 residues in the CDR3. Looked up from germline, CDR1 is LGHDT and CDR2 is YNNKEL (reference sequence). CDR3 amino acids: CASSQEVSSGSSYNEQFF. In DNA, the CDR3 is TGTGCCAGCAGCCAAGAGGTCTCTAGCGGGAGCTCCTACAATGAGCAGTTCTTC.

This clonotype was detected many times. An end of the junction does not agree with germline; a read error may underlie this. This rearrangement joins TRBV5-1 to TRBJ2-3; TRBD2 matches 11 bases. The CDR3 extends over 16 amino acids. The germline gives CDR1 SGHRS, CDR2 YFSETQ. The CDR3 nucleotides are TGTGCCAGCAGCTTAGTGGGACTAGCGGGCACAGATACGCAGTATTTT. It translates to CASSLVGLAGTDTQYF.

This clonotype was seen only a few times. The chain uses TRBV29-1 and TRBJ2-7; TRBD2 aligns across 8 bases. CDR3 length equals 16 residues. Trimming cost V 3 bases and J 0 bases; bases outside gene matches: 10. The V gene's germline CDR1 is SQVTM and CDR2 ANQGSEA. CDR3 loop: CSVEGSTSGSSYEQYF. The CDR3 DNA follows: TGCAGCGTTGAGGGCTCCACTAGCGGCAGCTCCTACGAGCAGTACTTC.

This clonotype was counted at least ten times. The V call is TRBV30, the J call TRBJ1-1; D may be TRBD1 (5 bases). The V gene's germline CDR1 is GTSNPN and CDR2 SVGIG (reference sequence). CDR3 size: 14 residues. V was clipped by 0 bases and J by 3 bases, with 11 bases between them. For the CDR3, the DNA is TGTGCCTGGAGTGTAATGGGGCTTTACACTGAAGCTTTCTTT. As protein: CAWSVMGLYTEAFF.

A single count supports this clonotype. V usage is TRBV28 and J usage is TRBJ2-7, with 8 bases aligning to TRBD2. V was pared by 5 bases and J by 5 bases, with 8 bases of the junction left unmatched. Germline values: CDR1 MDHEN, CDR2 SYDVKM. The CDR3 runs 14 residues. The CDR3 sequence: CASSTSGSYNEQYF. CDR3 DNA: TGTGCCAGCAGTACTAGCGGATCCTACAACGAGCAGTACTTC.

This clonotype occurred a few times. V and J are TRBV12-3 or TRBV12-4 and TRBJ2-2; 8 bases are a match to TRBD1. V shed 6 bases, J shed 8 bases, and the junction held 8 bases outside the gene matches. The CDR3 has 14 amino acids. The CDR3 loop is CASSTDRARGELFF. The CDR3 DNA reads TGTGCCAGCAGCACGGACAGGGCGCGTGGGGAGCTGTTTTTT.

The genes are TRBV5-1 and TRBJ1-2, with a weak D call TRBD1 (5 bases). The V gene's germline CDR1 is SGHRS and CDR2 YFSETQ. V was trimmed by 4 bases and J by 5 bases, leaving 18 bases between them. The CDR3 length is 15 residues. The CDR3 is CASSMGPTKGYGYTF. The CDR3 DNA reads as TGCGCCAGCAGCATGGGACCGACGAAGGGTTATGGCTACACCTTC.

Only a few counts were recorded for this clonotype. The chain recombines TRBV7-3 with TRBJ2-1; possible D gene TRBD2, 6 bases. Trimming removed 6 bases at V and 7 bases at J, with 16 bases between. CDR3 length equals 14 residues. Per the germline V gene, CDR1 is SGHTA and CDR2 is FQGTGA. The CDR3 spells CASRQTRDWNEQFF. CDR3 bases: TGTGCCAGCAGACAAACTCGGGACTGGAATGAGCAGTTCTTC.